Listed below are T cell receptor beta chains from one sample, sequenced in a study of sequential checkpoint blockade in melanoma. The assay was immunoSEQ multiplex PCR, and TCRdb's table has in-frame clones only and misses some. The repertoire holds about 27,000 clones, 60% to 85% seen once, with 10% to 15% in the top ten. Here the sequenced sample was CD8+ T cells sorted from blood (inferred from file names), taken from a patient given nivolumab and ipilimumab in sequence. The receptors originated from a human donor with melanoma. Both conserved end residues are part of each CDR3. The order of the fields is CDR3 length, V gene, clone size, J gene, D gene, CDR3 DNA, CDR3 protein. D genes are given only for firm matches. Expanded clones are given a class, and other clones once, few, many or no size at all.

>13|TRBV6-5|.|TRBJ1-2|.
TGTGCCAGCAGTTACAGCTCTAACTATGGCTACACCTTC
CASSYSSNYGYTF
>15|TRBV29-1|.|TRBJ1-1|.
TGCAGCGTTGAAGATCTCGGGACACCGAACACTGAAGCTTTCTTT
CSVEDLGTPNTEAFF
>13|TRBV9|.|TRBJ2-1|.
TGTGCCAGCAGCACCCGAGGAGGGGATGAGCAGTTCTTC
CASSTRGGDEQFF
>18|TRBV9|.|TRBJ2-7|.
TGTGCCAGCAGCCCGCCCCAAGGTCGGGGGATAAGGTCCTACGAGCAGTACTTC
CASSPPQGRGIRSYEQYF
>15|TRBV5-4|.|TRBJ2-7|TRBD1
TGTGCCAGCAGCCTAGGGACAGGGGGCGGTTACGAGCAGTACTTC
CASSLGTGGGYEQYF
>15|TRBV4-2|.|TRBJ2-7|.
TGTGCCAGCAGCCAAGAATCCGAGCTCCTCTCCCCCCAGTACTTC
CASSQESELLSPQYF
>13|TRBV5-1|.|TRBJ2-1|.
TGCGCCAGCAGCACCGAAAACTCGATTGAGCAGTTCTTC
CASSTENSIEQFF
>15|TRBV5-8|.|TRBJ2-7|.
TGTGCCAGCACACCCGCGTCGGGGATCCATAACGAGCAGTACTTC
CASTPASGIHNEQYF
>14|TRBV5-6|.|TRBJ2-7|.
TGTGCCAGCAGCTTGTCTCTAGCGACCTACGAGCAGTACTTC
CASSLSLATYEQYF
>15|TRBV9|.|TRBJ2-5|TRBD1
TGTGCCAGCAGCGTACTGGGACAGGGTGGCGAGACCCAGTACTTC
CASSVLGQGGETQYF
>12|TRBV13|.|TRBJ2-7|TRBD1
TGTGCCAGCAGCTGGGACAGGGACGAGCAGTACTTC
CASSWDRDEQYF
>13|TRBV7-9|.|TRBJ2-7|.
TGTGCCAGCAACGCAAACAGGGAAGACGAGCAGTACTTC
CASNANREDEQYF
>15|TRBV5-6|.|TRBJ2-1|.
TGTGCCAGCAGCTTGGTGGGGGGGCGTTACAATGAGCAGTTCTTC
CASSLVGGRYNEQFF
>12|TRBV5-1|.|TRBJ2-7|.
TGCGCCAGCACCGGTGAGGGCTACGAGCAGTACTTC
CASTGEGYEQYF
>16|TRBV13|.|TRBJ2-3|TRBD2
TGTGCCAGCAGCCCTCGGACTAGCGGGGGGGGAGATACGCAGTATTTT
CASSPRTSGGGDTQYF
>14|TRBV5-1|.|TRBJ1-1|.
TGCGCCAGCAGCTTGGATCAGATGAACACTGAAGCTTTCTTT
CASSLDQMNTEAFF
>11|TRBV7-6|.|TRBJ1-1|.
TGTGCCAGCAGCGCGACCGGGGAAGCTTTCTTT
CASSATGEAFF
>14|TRBV27|.|TRBJ1-2|.
TGTGCCAGCAGTCCCCTCGACAGCTACTATGGCTACACCTTC
CASSPLDSYYGYTF
>16|TRBV7-6|.|TRBJ2-1|.
TGTGCCAGCAGCTTAGATCTGGGGGCTGTTGACAATGAGCAGTTCTTC
CASSLDLGAVDNEQFF
>14|TRBV5-5|.|TRBJ1-4|TRBD1
TGTGCCAGCACTCGCGGGACAGGGATTGAAAAACTGTTTTTT
CASTRGTGIEKLFF
>14|TRBV6-1|.|TRBJ2-7|.
TGTGCCAGCAGTGAATGGACAACCGGCTACGAGCAGTACTTC
CASSEWTTGYEQYF
>15|TRBV28|.|TRBJ2-2|TRBD2
TGTGCCAGCAGCCCCTGGGCGGGGGAGACCGGGGAGCTGTTTTTT
CASSPWAGETGELFF
>13|TRBV30|few|TRBJ2-7|TRBD2
TGTGCCTGGAGCGGGGGGAGCTCCTACGAGCAGTACTTC
CAWSGGSSYEQYF
>13|TRBV19|.|TRBJ2-2|TRBD2
TGTGCCAGTGCTAGGGAGGGAACCGGGGAGCTGTTTTTT
CASAREGTGELFF
>16|TRBV27|.|TRBJ1-3|.
TGTGCCAGCAGTCCCTCTCTACAGTACTCTGGAAACACCATATATTTT
CASSPSLQYSGNTIYF
>15|TRBV10-3|.|TRBJ2-3|TRBD2
TGTGCCATCAGTGAGTTTAGCGGGGGCACAGATACGCAGTATTTT
CAISEFSGGTDTQYF
>18|TRBV4-1|.|TRBJ2-2|.
TGCGCCAGCAGCCAAGGAGCTTTAGATCAACTGAACACCGGGGAGCTGTTTTTT
CASSQGALDQLNTGELFF
>14|TRBV5-6|.|TRBJ2-7|TRBD1
TGTGCCAGCAGCTTGGCCGGGACAGGGGGCGAGCAGTACTTC
CASSLAGTGGEQYF
>17|TRBV2|once|TRBJ2-2|.
TGTGCCAGCAGGCAGAGGCTAAGGGGGGGCTCCACCGGGGAGCTGTTTTTT
CASRQRLRGGSTGELFF
>15|TRBV4-1|once|TRBJ2-7|.
TGCGCCAGCAGCCAAGAAGGCAGGGGTGGCTACGAGCAGTACTTC
CASSQEGRGGYEQYF
>16|TRBV4-1|.|TRBJ1-3|.
TGCGCCAGCAGCCTGGAGCCGGACAGACCGTTGGACACCATATATTTT
CASSLEPDRPLDTIYF
>12|TRBV19|few|TRBJ2-7|.
TGTGCCAGTAGTCATCAAGGGGGAGACCAGTACTTC
CASSHQGGDQYF
>15|TRBV27|.|TRBJ2-1|TRBD2
TGTGCCAGCACTTATAGCGGGGGGTTCTACAATGAGCAGTTCTTC
CASTYSGGFYNEQFF
>13|TRBV7-2|.|TRBJ1-1|.
TGTGCCAGCAGCTTGACAGTGGCCACTGAAGCTTTCTTT
CASSLTVATEAFF
>16|TRBV5-6|.|TRBJ2-3|.
TGTGCCAGCAGCTTGGGTTTATCAGGGAGCACAGATACGCAGTATTTT
CASSLGLSGSTDTQYF
>14|TRBV5-1|.|TRBJ1-5|TRBD1
TGCGCCAGCTCGACAGGGGCCAGCAATCAGCCCCAGCATTTT
CASSTGASNQPQHF
>16|TRBV21-1|.|TRBJ2-2|.
TGTGCCAGCAGCATCGGGACTAGAATGGGGACCGGGGAGCTGTTTTTT
CASSIGTRMGTGELFF
>12|TRBV29-1|.|TRBJ2-7|.
TGCAGCGTTGTGGGGCCTGGGTACGAGCAGTACTTC
CSVVGPGYEQYF
>13|TRBV7-9|.|TRBJ2-7|.
TGTGCCAGCAGCTTCGTGGCAGACTACGAGCAGTACTTC
CASSFVADYEQYF
>15|TRBV7-6|.|TRBJ2-5|.
TGTGCCAGCAGCTTAGATGCGGGGCTGGAAGAGACCCAGTACTTC
CASSLDAGLEETQYF
>15|TRBV7-9|medium-sized|TRBJ2-7|TRBD1
TGTGCCAGCAGCTTAGGACAGGGGCCCTCCTACGAGCAGTACTTC
CASSLGQGPSYEQYF
>14|TRBV28|.|TRBJ2-7|TRBD1
TGTGCCAGCAGTCCGGGGACAGTGGGCTACGAGCAGTACTTC
CASSPGTVGYEQYF
>14|TRBV30|.|TRBJ1-1|.
TGTGCCTGGAGCCACCCGGCAGGGGCTGATGAAGCTTTCTTT
CAWSHPAGADEAFF
>14|TRBV9|.|TRBJ1-6|.
TGTGCCAGCAGCGTAGGAGGAGGGAATTCACCCCTCCACTTT
CASSVGGGNSPLHF
>16|TRBV7-8|.|TRBJ2-7|TRBD1
TGTGCCAGCAGCTTAGCCGCGGACAGGGGAAACCACGAGCAGTACTTC
CASSLAADRGNHEQYF
>14|TRBV5-6|.|TRBJ2-7|.
TGTGCCAGCAGCTGGACCGGACTATCCTACGAGCAGTACTTC
CASSWTGLSYEQYF